This T cell receptor (beta chain) was retrieved from a study of T-cell memory formation after mild COVID-19. Study results and limitations: Cross-reactive memory apparently joined, as some responding clones appeared in pre-infection memory. Researchers could not confirm that second-wave clones peaking on day 37 targeted SARS-CoV-2.

This clonotype was recorded a few times. Its specificity is unknown. One end of the junction fails to match germline, which may point to a read error. 5'RACE with constant-segment primers built TCRalpha and TCRbeta cDNA libraries with UMIs. TCRdb independently ran MiXCR on the 5' RACE reads; one entry per CDR3 protein. The sample has 250,000 to 300,000 distinct CDR3 sequences, about 15% seen once. The germline V gene has CDR1 LGHNA and CDR2 YSLEER. The CDR3 has 19 residues. The sample taken for sequencing was PBMCs or a T cell subset sorted from them (not recorded which). This clonotype was obtained from a young man who had mild COVID-19 (a few samples of this study predate the infection). Cell type and time point are not known. The chain carries TRBV4-3 and TRBJ2-2, with 9 bases aligning to TRBD2. The CDR3 bases are TGCGCCAGCAGCGAAGATCCCCCCCGGCTAGCGGGGTCTTCCGGGGAGCTGTTTTTT. It specifies CASSEDPPRLAGSSGELFF.